The sequence of this TCR beta chain was determined in a study of neoadjuvant anti-PD-1 for oral cavity cancer. About the study: Nivolumab at 3 mg/kg was mostly given biweekly, three to four doses, pre-surgery.

Described time point: after neoadjuvant nivolumab, at surgical resection. TCRdb's copy holds only in-frame clones and misses some; the assay was immunoSEQ multiplex PCR. The sample has approximately 23,000 clones, more than 35% seen once. This CDR3 has 13 amino acids. V lost 6 bases to trimming and J lost 6 bases; unmatched junction nucleotides: 6. CDR1 SQVTM and CDR2 ANQGSEA come from the germline V gene. The material sequenced was tumor tissue, taken after nivolumab (anti-PD-1) treatment. The clonotype comes from a person aged 40 to 85 with oral cavity squamous cell carcinoma. The V gene is TRBV29-1, the J gene TRBJ2-2, with 8 bases aligning to TRBD1. The CDR3 is CSVRLQGAGELFF. In DNA form, the CDR3 reads TGCAGCGTCCGATTACAGGGGGCCGGGGAGCTGTTTTTT.